One and the same sample provided the 25 T cell receptor beta chains below, sequenced in a study of blood T cell repertoires in COVID-19. The assay was immunoSEQ multiplex PCR, and TCRdb's table has in-frame clones only and misses some. The sample shows some 150,000 clones, 80% to 90% of them seen only once. The material sequenced was peripheral blood. The receptors were gathered from a man in his forties with acute or convalescent COVID-19.

The chain employs TRBV6-1 and TRBJ2-1; weak D call: TRBD2 (6 bases). Trimming took off 2 bases at V and 7 bases at J, with 15 bases between the two ends. Germline loops: CDR1 MNHNS, CDR2 SASEGT. CDR3 size: 15 residues. The CDR3 reads CASSEYPGLPNEQFF. The CDR3 DNA reads as TGTGCCAGCAGTGAATATCCGGGACTCCCTAATGAGCAGTTCTTC.

The rearrangement joins TRBV4-2 to TRBJ2-3, with TRBD1 identical over 8 bases. The CDR3 loop spans 14 amino acids. V shed 3 bases, J shed 3 bases, and the junction held 2 bases outside the gene matches. The V gene's germline CDR1 is LGHNA and CDR2 YNFKEQ. CDR3 nucleotide sequence: TGTGCCAGCAGCCAGAACAGGGGGACAGATACGCAGTATTTT. It is translated as CASSQNRGTDTQYF.

This chain connects TRBV11-2 to TRBJ2-2; 11 bases are a match to TRBD1. The CDR3 extends over 15 amino acids. Germline V gene lookup returns CDR1 SGHAT and CDR2 FQNNGV. Trimming took 7 bases from V and 2 from J; bases not matched to a gene: 3. The CDR3 here is CASMRTGGNTGELFF. DNA for the CDR3: TGTGCCAGCATGCGGACAGGGGGCAACACCGGGGAGCTGTTTTTT.

The genes are TRBV10-3 and TRBJ1-1; no definite D call. Trimming shortened V by 3 bases and J by 0 bases, and 8 bases separated the two germline ends. Germline V gives CDR1 ENHRY, CDR2 SYGVKD. CDR3 length equals 14 residues. The DNA of the CDR3 is TGTGCCATCAGTGAAAGTAGATTGAACACTGAAGCTTTCTTT. Translated: CAISESRLNTEAFF.

V and J are TRBV19 and TRBJ1-5; 8 bases align to TRBD1. V gave up 5 bases and J gave up 3 bases; unmatched junction bases: 9. This CDR3 is built from 16 residues. CDR1 is LNHDA and CDR2 is SQIVND in the germline V gene (reference sequence). The DNA of the CDR3 is TGTGCCAGTAGTTCTCTCAGGGGGCAGGCCAATCAGCCCCAGCATTTT. Translation gives CASSSLRGQANQPQHF.

This rearrangement joins TRBV7-8 to TRBJ1-4, with D possibly being TRBD1 (6 bases). Germline V gene data show CDR1 as SGHVS and CDR2 as FQNEAQ. With 3 bases removed from V and 7 bases from J, the gap between germline ends came to 12 bases. This CDR3 is built from 14 residues. CDR3 nucleotides: TGTGCCAGCAGCTTCACAGGGCAGGCTGAAAAACTGTTTTTT. Protein product: CASSFTGQAEKLFF.

The rearrangement joins TRBV30 to TRBJ2-7; possible D gene TRBD2, 5 bases. V was pared by 1 base and J by 3 bases, with 7 bases between. This CDR3 comprises 12 residues. CDR1 GTSNPN and CDR2 SVGIG come from the germline V gene (reference sequence). The CDR3 nucleotides are TGTGCCTGGAGTGGAGGGTACTACGAGCAGTACTTC. Translating it yields CAWSGGYYEQYF.

The rearrangement links TRBV7-9 to TRBJ1-1; D remains ambiguous. The CDR3 extends over 13 amino acids. With 0 bases removed from V and 4 bases from J, the gap between germline ends came to 6 bases. Germline loops: CDR1 SEHNR, CDR2 FQNEAQ (reference sequence). The CDR3 DNA sequence: TGTGCCAGCAGCTTAGCGCTTAGCACTGAAGCTTTCTTT. This sequence encodes CASSLALSTEAFF.

The chain combines TRBV5-4 with TRBJ2-5, with 15 bases identical to TRBD2. Germline V gives CDR1 SGHNT, CDR2 YYREEE (reference sequence). The CDR3 has 17 amino acids. The V segment lost 3 bases and the J segment 5 bases; nucleotides outside the gene matches: 8. CDR3 region: CASSYGLAGGPMETQYF. The CDR3, as DNA: TGTGCCAGCAGCTACGGACTAGCGGGGGGGCCAATGGAGACCCAGTACTTC.

The V gene is TRBV6-5, the J gene TRBJ1-2; 8 positions agree with TRBD1. The CDR3 loop spans 14 amino acids. The V gene's germline CDR1 is MNHEY and CDR2 SVGAGI. V trimming: 4 bases; J trimming: 5 bases; junction bases outside the gene matches: 6. The CDR3 is CASSSLDRVYGYTF. The CDR3 coding sequence is TGTGCCAGCAGTTCTTTGGACAGGGTTTATGGCTACACCTTC.

This chain uses TRBV21-1 with TRBJ1-2; the table's D call of TRBD1 was not tested on the DNA. TRBV21-1 is tagged as a pseudogene. The CDR3 length is 14 residues. The CDR3 reads CASSTPDTYYGYTF. The DNA for the CDR3 is TGTGCCAGCAGCACGCCGGACACCTACTATGGCTACACCTTC.

The gene calls are TRBV10-1 and TRBJ2-7; 10 positions match TRBD1. The CDR3 has 13 amino acids. J was trimmed by 6 bases and V by 5 bases; bases with no gene match: 4. CDR1 and CDR2 (germline): WNHNN, SYGVQD (reference sequence). CDR3 DNA sequence: TGCGCCAGCAGTAAGGACAGGGGGGCCGAGCAGTACTTC. Encoded protein: CASSKDRGAEQYF.

Regarding this clone: At one end the junction does not follow the germline gene, possibly because of a read error. The V call is TRBV11-2, the J call TRBJ2-7; D ambiguous. This CDR3 comprises 14 residues. Germline CDR1 and CDR2: SGHAT and FQNNGV. DNA for the CDR3: TGTGCCAGCAGCTTAGGTTGGGCCTCCTCCGAGCAGTACTTC. Its protein product is CASSLGWASSEQYF.

This chain links TRBV2 with TRBJ1-5, with TRBD1 matching over 9 bases. CDR3 length: 16 amino acids. Germline loops: CDR1 SNHLY, CDR2 FYNNEI. V lost 5 bases to trimming and J lost 3 bases; unmatched junction nucleotides: 8. CDR3 bases: TGTGCCAGCAGTACTCAGACAGGGGGGAACAATCAGCCCCAGCATTTT. Translating it yields CASSTQTGGNNQPQHF.

The chain combines TRBV27 with TRBJ1-6, with 8 bases that match TRBD1. The trim removed 6 bases at V and 8 bases at J, leaving 6 bases unmatched. This CDR3 comprises 14 residues. Germline CDR1 reads MNHEY; CDR2 reads SMNVEV (reference sequence). The DNA of the CDR3 is TGTGCCAGCAGCAGACAGGGGATTGATTCACCCCTCCACTTT. It is translated as CASSRQGIDSPLHF.

The rearrangement joins TRBV12-3 or TRBV12-4 to TRBJ2-5; perhaps TRBD2 as D (5 bases). V lost 7 bases to trimming and J lost 3 bases, with 12 bases between them. This CDR3 contains 13 residues. The CDR3 DNA reads as TGTGCCAGCACCCCGGGGTGGGAAGAGACCCAGTACTTC. Its translation: CASTPGWEETQYF.

This sequence joins TRBV28 and TRBJ1-1; tentative D call: TRBD1 (5 bases). This CDR3 spans 12 amino acids. The V and J ends lost 10 bases and 1 base respectively, with 10 bases between them. Germline V gene sequence: CDR1 MDHEN, CDR2 SYDVKM. CDR3 nucleotide sequence: TGTGCCACGGGCGACAGGAACACTGAAGCTTTCTTT. It encodes CATGDRNTEAFF. The whole variable domain, remainder taken from reference TRBV28 and TRBJ1-1, is DVKVTQSSRYLVKRTGEKVFLECVQDMDHENMFWYRQDPGLGLRLIYFSYDVKMKEKGDIPEGYSVSREKKERFSLILESASTNQTSMYLCATGDRNTEAFFGQGTRLTVV.

The V and J genes are TRBV28 and TRBJ1-6; 8 bases are shared with TRBD1. V lost 4 bases, J lost 6 bases, and 8 bases stayed unmatched. The CDR3 has 16 amino acids. The germline gives CDR1 MDHEN, CDR2 SYDVKM. The CDR3 is CASSSQGGRSNSPLHF. CDR3 DNA: TGTGCCAGCAGTTCACAGGGGGGTCGTAGTAATTCACCCCTCCACTTT.

This clone is a singleton in its sample. V is TRBV7-3 and J is TRBJ1-6; D gene ambiguous. Germline V gene lookup returns CDR1 SGHTA and CDR2 FQGTGA. The CDR3 spans 14 residues. V was trimmed by 5 bases and J by 7 bases, leaving 12 bases between them. The CDR3 DNA reads as TGTGCCAGCAGCCCGGGTGGTAGCAATTCACCCCTCCACTTT. The encoded protein is CASSPGGSNSPLHF.

V is TRBV5-4 and J is TRBJ2-5; TRBD1 agrees at 9 bases. The V gene's germline CDR1 is SGHNT and CDR2 YYREEE (reference sequence). CDR3 size: 14 residues. The V gene end was trimmed by 3 bases and the J gene end by 2 bases; junction bases not matched to a gene: 2. The DNA of the CDR3 is TGTGCCAGCAGCTGGGGACAGGGACAAGAGACCCAGTACTTC. This translates into CASSWGQGQETQYF. Complete variable domain (other parts from reference TRBV5-4 and TRBJ2-5): ETGVTQSPTHLIKTRGQQVTLRCSSQSGHNTVSWYQQALGQGPQFIFQYYREEENGRGNFPPRFSGLQFPNYSSELNVNALELDDSALYLCASSWGQGQETQYFGPGTRLLVL.

This clone has only one observation. The chain couples TRBV9 to TRBJ2-1; no firm D call. The CDR3 loop spans 13 amino acids. Looked up from germline, CDR1 is SGDLS and CDR2 is YYNGEE. Trimming cost V 0 bases and J 10 bases, with 11 bases left between them. The CDR3 DNA is TGTGCCAGCAGCGTAGATCCTAGGAACGAGCAGTTCTTC. Its translation is CASSVDPRNEQFF.

This clone was seen only a few times. The V and J genes are TRBV7-2 and TRBJ2-3; 7 nucleotides line up with TRBD1. Trimming at V came to 5 bases and at J to 7 bases, leaving 15 bases not matched to a gene. This CDR3 comprises 16 residues. Per germline, CDR1 SGHTA and CDR2 FQGNSA. CDR3 protein: CASSTAPGQPSHTQYF. In DNA form, the CDR3 reads TGTGCCAGCAGCACGGCTCCGGGACAGCCTTCGCATACGCAGTATTTT. Together with reference TRBV7-2 and TRBJ2-3, the CDR3 gives the full variable domain: GAGVSQSPSNKVTEKGKDVELRCDPISGHTALYWYRQSLGQGLEFLIYFQGNSAPDKSGLPSDRFSAERTGGSVSTLTIQRTQQEDSAVYLCASSTAPGQPSHTQYFGPGTRLTVL.

The DNA of the CDR3 is TGTGCCAGCAGCGTCCAGGGTGGGGCCTACGAGGAGCAGTACTTC. Residues: CASSVQGGAYEEQYF. The gene calls are TRBV11-2 and TRBJ2-7, with D possibly matching TRBD1 (5 bases). Trimming pared 5 bases from V and 7 bases from J, leaving 21 bases between. The CDR3 spans 15 residues. Germline V CDR1 and CDR2: SGHAT, FQNNGV. The full variable domain, rest sourced from reference TRBV11-2 and TRBJ2-7, is EAGVAQSPRYKIIEKRQSVAFWCNPISGHATLYWYQQILGQGPKLLIQFQNNGVVDDSQLPKDRFSAERLKGVDSTLKIQPAKLEDSAVYLCASSVQGGAYEEQYFGPGTRLTVT.

V is TRBV27 and J is TRBJ2-5; possibly TRBD2 for D (6 bases). This CDR3 is built from 9 residues. Germline values: CDR1 MNHEY, CDR2 SMNVEV (reference sequence). The DNA for the CDR3 is TGTGGGGGGGTAGAGACCCAGTACTTC. This translates into CGGVETQYF.

This chain connects TRBV2 to TRBJ2-1; TRBD1 matches 9 bases. This CDR3 is 16 amino acids long. Trimming took 6 bases from V and 0 from J; bases not matched to a gene: 6. Germline-derived CDR1 and CDR2 are SNHLY and FYNNEI. CDR3 sequence: CASRTTGGSSYNEQFF. The DNA for the CDR3 is TGTGCCAGCAGGACGACAGGGGGTAGCTCCTACAATGAGCAGTTCTTC.